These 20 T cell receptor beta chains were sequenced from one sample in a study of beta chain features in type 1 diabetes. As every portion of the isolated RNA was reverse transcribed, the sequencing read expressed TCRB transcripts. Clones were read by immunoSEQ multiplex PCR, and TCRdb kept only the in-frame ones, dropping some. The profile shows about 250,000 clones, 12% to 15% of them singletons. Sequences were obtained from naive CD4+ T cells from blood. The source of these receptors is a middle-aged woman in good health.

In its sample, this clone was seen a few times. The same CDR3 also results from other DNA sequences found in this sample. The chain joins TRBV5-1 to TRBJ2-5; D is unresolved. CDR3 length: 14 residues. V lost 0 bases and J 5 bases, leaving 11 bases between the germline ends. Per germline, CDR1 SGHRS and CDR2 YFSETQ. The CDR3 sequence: CASSLGSGRETQYF. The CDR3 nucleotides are TGCGCCAGCAGCTTGGGGTCTGGTCGGGAGACCCAGTACTTC. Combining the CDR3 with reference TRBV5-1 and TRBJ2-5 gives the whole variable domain KAGVTQTPRYLIKTRGQQVTLSCSPISGHRSVSWYQQTPGQGLQFLFEYFSETQRNKGNFPGRFSGRQFSNSRSEMNVSTLELGDSALYLCASSLGSGRETQYFGPGTRLLVL.

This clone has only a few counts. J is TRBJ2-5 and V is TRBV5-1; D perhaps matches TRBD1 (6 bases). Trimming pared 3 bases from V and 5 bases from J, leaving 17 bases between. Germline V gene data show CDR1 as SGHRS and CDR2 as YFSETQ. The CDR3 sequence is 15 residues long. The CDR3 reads CASSYGQIKGETQYF. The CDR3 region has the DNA TGCGCCAGCAGCTATGGACAGATCAAGGGGGAGACCCAGTACTTC.

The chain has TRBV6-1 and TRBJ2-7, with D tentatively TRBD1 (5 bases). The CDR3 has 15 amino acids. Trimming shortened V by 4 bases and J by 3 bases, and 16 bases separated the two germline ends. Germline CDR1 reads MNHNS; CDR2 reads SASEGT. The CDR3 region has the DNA TGTGCCAGCAGTGTTCGGGCCGACAGCCGCTACGAGCAGTACTTC. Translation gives CASSVRADSRYEQYF.

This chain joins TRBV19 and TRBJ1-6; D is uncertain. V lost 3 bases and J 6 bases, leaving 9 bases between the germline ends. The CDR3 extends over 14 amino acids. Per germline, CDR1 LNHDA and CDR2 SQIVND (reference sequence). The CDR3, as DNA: TGTGCCAGTAGTATGGGCAGAGCTAATTCACCCCTCCACTTT. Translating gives CASSMGRANSPLHF.

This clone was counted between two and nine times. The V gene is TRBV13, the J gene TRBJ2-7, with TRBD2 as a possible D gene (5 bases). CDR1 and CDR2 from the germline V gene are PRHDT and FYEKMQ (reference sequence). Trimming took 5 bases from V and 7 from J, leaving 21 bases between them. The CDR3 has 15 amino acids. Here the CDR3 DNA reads TGTGCCAGCAGCCGAAACACGGAGGCCTTGGGGGAGCAGTACTTC. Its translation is CASSRNTEALGEQYF.

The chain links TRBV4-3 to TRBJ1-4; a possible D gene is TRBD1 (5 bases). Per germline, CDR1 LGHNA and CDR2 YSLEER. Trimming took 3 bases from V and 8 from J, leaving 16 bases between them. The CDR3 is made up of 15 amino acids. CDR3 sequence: CASSHKTAMGEKLFF. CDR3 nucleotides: TGCGCCAGCAGCCATAAGACAGCCATGGGGGAAAAACTGTTTTTT.

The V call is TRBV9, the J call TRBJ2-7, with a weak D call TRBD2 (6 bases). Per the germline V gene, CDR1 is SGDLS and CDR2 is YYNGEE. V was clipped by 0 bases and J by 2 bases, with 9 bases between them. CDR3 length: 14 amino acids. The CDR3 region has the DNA TGTGCCAGCAGCGTAGATGGGGGGACCTACGAGCAGTACTTC. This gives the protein CASSVDGGTYEQYF.

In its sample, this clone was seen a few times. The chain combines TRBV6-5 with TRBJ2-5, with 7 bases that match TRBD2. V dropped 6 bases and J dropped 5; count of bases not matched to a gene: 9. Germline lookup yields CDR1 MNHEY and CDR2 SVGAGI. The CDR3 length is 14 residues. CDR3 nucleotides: TGTGCCAGCAGGAGAGGCGGGGGTATCGAGACCCAGTACTTC. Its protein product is CASRRGGGIETQYF.

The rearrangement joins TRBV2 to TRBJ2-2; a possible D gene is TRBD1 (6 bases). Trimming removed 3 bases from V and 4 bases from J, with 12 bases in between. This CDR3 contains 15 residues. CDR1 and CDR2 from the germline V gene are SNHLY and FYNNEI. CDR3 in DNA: TGTGCCAGCAGTGAGGGGGCGCTGGGCACCGGGGAGCTGTTTTTT. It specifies CASSEGALGTGELFF.

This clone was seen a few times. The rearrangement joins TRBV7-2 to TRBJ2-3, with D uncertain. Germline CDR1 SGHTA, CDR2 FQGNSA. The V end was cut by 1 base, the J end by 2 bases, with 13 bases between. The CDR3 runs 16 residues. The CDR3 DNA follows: TGTGCCAGCAGCTTAGGACCAGCGAGGAACACAGATACGCAGTATTTT. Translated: CASSLGPARNTDTQYF.

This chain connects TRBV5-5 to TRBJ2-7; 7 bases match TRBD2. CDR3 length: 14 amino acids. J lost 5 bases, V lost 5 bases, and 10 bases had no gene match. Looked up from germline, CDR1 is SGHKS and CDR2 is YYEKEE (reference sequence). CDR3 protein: CASSPGRARNEQYF. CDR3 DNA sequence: TGTGCCAGCAGTCCGGGGAGGGCAAGGAACGAGCAGTACTTC.

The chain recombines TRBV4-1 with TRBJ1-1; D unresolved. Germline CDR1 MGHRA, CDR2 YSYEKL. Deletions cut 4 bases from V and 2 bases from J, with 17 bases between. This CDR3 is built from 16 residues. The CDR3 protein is CASSPGPREFNTEAFF. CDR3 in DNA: TGCGCCAGCAGCCCCGGTCCGAGGGAATTTAACACTGAAGCTTTCTTT.

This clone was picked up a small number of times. CDR3 amino acids: CASSPDRVNENEQFF. DNA of the CDR3: TGTGCCAGCTCACCGGACAGGGTTAATGAGAATGAGCAGTTCTTC. The chain combines TRBV18 with TRBJ2-1; 8 nucleotides align to TRBD1. The CDR3 sequence is 15 residues long. CDR1 is KGHSH and CDR2 is LQKENI in the germline V gene. The V gene end was trimmed by 3 bases and the J gene end by 7 bases; junction bases not matched to a gene: 8.

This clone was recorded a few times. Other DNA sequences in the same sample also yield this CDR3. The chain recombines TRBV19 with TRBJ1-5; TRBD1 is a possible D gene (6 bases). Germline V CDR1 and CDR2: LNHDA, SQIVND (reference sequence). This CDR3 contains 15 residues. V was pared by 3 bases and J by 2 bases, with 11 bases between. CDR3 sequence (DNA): TGTGCCAGTAGTATTGGCAGGGGTGGCAATCAGCCCCAGCATTTT. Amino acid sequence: CASSIGRGGNQPQHF.

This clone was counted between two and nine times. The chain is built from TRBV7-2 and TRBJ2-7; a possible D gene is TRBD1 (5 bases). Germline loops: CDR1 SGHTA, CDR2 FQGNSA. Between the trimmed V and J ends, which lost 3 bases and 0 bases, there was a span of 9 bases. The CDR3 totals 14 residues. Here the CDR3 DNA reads TGTGCCAGCAGCTTTAGCAGGGACTCCTACGAGCAGTACTTC. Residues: CASSFSRDSYEQYF.

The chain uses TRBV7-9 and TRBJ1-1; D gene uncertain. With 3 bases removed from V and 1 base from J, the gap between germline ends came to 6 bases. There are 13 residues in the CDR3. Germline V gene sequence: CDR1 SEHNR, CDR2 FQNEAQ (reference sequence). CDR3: CASSFPSNTEAFF. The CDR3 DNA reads TGTGCCAGCAGCTTCCCATCGAACACTGAAGCTTTCTTT. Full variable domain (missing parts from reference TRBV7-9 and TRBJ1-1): DTGVSQNPRHKITKRGQNVTFRCDPISEHNRLYWYRQTLGQGPEFLTYFQNEAQLEKSRLLSDRFSAERPKGSFSTLEIQRTEQGDSAMYLCASSFPSNTEAFFGQGTRLTVV.

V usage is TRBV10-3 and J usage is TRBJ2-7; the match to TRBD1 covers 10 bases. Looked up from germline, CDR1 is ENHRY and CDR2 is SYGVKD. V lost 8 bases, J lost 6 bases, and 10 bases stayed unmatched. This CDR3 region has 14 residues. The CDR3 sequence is CAIVRDRGASEQYF. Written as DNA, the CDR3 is TGTGCCATCGTCCGGGACAGGGGTGCCTCCGAGCAGTACTTC.

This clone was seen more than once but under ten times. CDR3 DNA sequence: TGTGCCAGCACCCTAGGGGTCGGGAACATTCAGTACTTC. It translates to CASTLGVGNIQYF. This rearrangement joins TRBV7-2 to TRBJ2-4, with D possibly being TRBD1 (5 bases). The CDR3 spans 13 residues. V dropped 7 bases and J dropped 7 bases, with 14 bases sitting between them. Germline-derived CDR1 and CDR2 are SGHTA and FQGNSA.

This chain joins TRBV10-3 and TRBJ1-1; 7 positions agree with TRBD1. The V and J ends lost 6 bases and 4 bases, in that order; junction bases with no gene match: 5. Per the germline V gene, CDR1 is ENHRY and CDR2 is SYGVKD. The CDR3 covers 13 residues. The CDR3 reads CAIRTDRSTEAFF. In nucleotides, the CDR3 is TGTGCCATCAGGACGGACAGGTCCACTGAAGCTTTCTTT.

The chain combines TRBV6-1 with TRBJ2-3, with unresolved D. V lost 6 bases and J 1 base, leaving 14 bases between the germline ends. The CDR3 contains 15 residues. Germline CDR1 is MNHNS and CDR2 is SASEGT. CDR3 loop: CASRRSYVRTDTQYF. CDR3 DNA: TGTGCCAGCAGGCGTTCTTATGTTCGCACAGATACGCAGTATTTT.